This TCR beta chain was found in a study of blood T cell repertoires in COVID-19. The wider study: The samples span acute and convalescent COVID-19 from the United States, Italy and Spain.

J lost 3 bases, V lost 7 bases, and 11 bases had no gene match. Germline assignment: CDR1 SNHLY and CDR2 FYNNEI. The CDR3 loop spans 16 amino acids. TCRdb's table, derived via immunoSEQ multiplex PCR, lists solely in-frame clones and lacks some. The sample lists around 180,000 clones, less than 85% occurring once. The study assigned cohorts using participant-reported clinical history. Among Cohort 3 donors, those recovered had two negative PCRs, clearance, or symptom resolution. The clonotype comes from a man in his fifties who had recovered from COVID-19. The chain is built from TRBV2 and TRBJ2-7; TRBD2 agrees at 11 bases. Sequencing used PBMCs or T cells enriched from blood (not recorded which). Here the CDR3 reads CASKSRTSGGYYEQYF. DNA of the CDR3: TGTGCCAGCAAGAGTCGAACTAGCGGGGGCTACTACGAGCAGTACTTC.